Shown below are 6 T cell receptor beta chains from a single sample sequenced in a study of shared clonotypes between healthy human individuals. Sequencing used immunoSEQ multiplex PCR; TCRdb keeps in-frame clones, though not all of them. The sample holds about 580,000 clones, roughly 98% seen once. Naive CD8 cells, CD45RO-negative and positively selected for CCR7, excluded terminally differentiated effector memory CD45RA+ cells. The sequencing sample was made of naive CD8+ T cells sorted from blood. These receptors originate from a man aged 25 to 40 in good health.

The J gene is TRBJ1-1, the V gene TRBV27; a weak D match, TRBD1 (6 bases). The CDR3 length is 11 residues. Germline V gene sequence: CDR1 MNHEY, CDR2 SMNVEV (reference sequence). Trimming removed 6 bases at V and 4 bases at J, with 6 bases between. CDR3 in DNA: TGTGCCAGCAGGGACAGCACTGAAGCTTTCTTT. Translation: CASRDSTEAFF.

For the CDR3, the DNA is TGTGCCAGCAGTTGGGGCTCCCCAATCTCCTACGAGCAGTACTTC. This encodes CASSWGSPISYEQYF. The gene calls are TRBV27 and TRBJ2-7, with D possibly being TRBD1 (5 bases). Germline lookup yields CDR1 MNHEY and CDR2 SMNVEV (reference sequence). This CDR3 is 15 amino acids long. The germline V and J ends were trimmed by 4 bases and 0 bases, with 13 bases remaining between them.

This chain links TRBV7-6 with TRBJ2-7, with D tentatively TRBD1 (5 bases). Germline loops: CDR1 SGHVS, CDR2 FNYEAQ. This CDR3 has 13 amino acids. V lost 5 bases and J lost 4, with 12 bases in between. The CDR3 region is CASSASGIYEQYF. The CDR3 coding sequence is TGTGCCAGCAGCGCCTCAGGGATTTACGAGCAGTACTTC.

The V call is TRBV6-1, the J call TRBJ2-1; maybe TRBD2 (6 bases). The germline gives CDR1 MNHNS, CDR2 SASEGT. V was pared by 3 bases and J by 0 bases, with 15 bases between. This CDR3 comprises 17 residues. CDR3 amino acids: CASSDEEGVRSYNEQFF. CDR3 DNA: TGTGCCAGCAGTGATGAGGAGGGAGTCCGCTCCTACAATGAGCAGTTCTTC.

V and J are TRBV19 and TRBJ2-1; D is unclear. Germline V CDR1 and CDR2: LNHDA, SQIVND (reference sequence). This CDR3 is built from 13 residues. The V gene lost 0 bases and the J gene lost 9 bases, with 9 bases spanning the gap. The CDR3 here is CASSIEPGIEQFF. DNA of the CDR3: TGTGCCAGTAGTATAGAACCAGGAATTGAGCAGTTCTTC.

This chain connects TRBV7-2 to TRBJ2-3; the match to TRBD2 covers 9 bases. The ends lost 4 bases at V and 7 bases at J; junction bases unmatched: 15. CDR3 size: 17 residues. Germline CDR1 and CDR2: SGHTA and FQGNSA. The CDR3 DNA is TGTGCCAGCAGCTCACCGACCTGGCGGGAGGGCGGATATACGCAGTATTTT. Translation: CASSSPTWREGGYTQYF.